These T cell receptor beta chains were read from a single sample in a study of T cell repertoires in cytomegalovirus infection. TCRdb reanalysed the reads using MiXCR and keeps one entry per CDR3 protein. Of fewer than 1,000,000 distinct CDR3 sequences listed, less than 40% were seen once; the top ten hold around 15%. These receptors lack a known antigen. Sequencing used cultured CD8+ T cells from PBMCs, obtained from culture after CMV antigen stimulation. Source of these receptors: a human donor in good health (CMV status not recorded). Some clones in this sample may be carry-over from other donors' samples. Each CDR3 is given with its conserved first and last residue. A D gene is named only where the DNA matches it firmly. Rows give clone size only sometimes, using once, few, many, or a class for an expanded clone.

cdr3_aa cdr3_nt clone_size j_call d_call v_call
CSARDPLVTQGTSTDTQYF TGCAGTGCTAGAGATCCGTTAGTCACCCAGGGAACTAGCACAGATACGCAGTATTTT - TRBJ2-3 - TRBV20-1
CSAPSPDRVYGYTF TGCAGTGCACCCAGCCCCGACAGGGTCTATGGCTACACCTTC - TRBJ1-2 TRBD1 TRBV20-1
CASRGGPGEKLFF TGTGCCAGCAGGGGGGGCCCGGGGGAAAAACTGTTTTTT few TRBJ1-4 - TRBV12-3/TRBV12-4
CASSPSAGSRLF TGTGCCAGCAGCCCAAGTGCGGGGTCCCGACTCTTC many TRBJ2-1 - TRBV7-9
CASSLANSRRGYTF TGTGCCAGCAGCTTAGCGAACTCCAGGCGGGGCTACACCTTC few TRBJ1-2 - TRBV7-9
CATSRDRRGPTEAFF TGTGCCACCAGCAGAGATCGTCGGGGCCCCACTGAAGCTTTCTTT few TRBJ1-1 - TRBV15
CASSTYNNEQFF TGTGCCAGCAGCACCTACAACAATGAGCAGTTCTTC - TRBJ2-1 - TRBV11-1
CASSPQDRSFMNTEAFF TGTGCCAGCTCACCGCAGGACAGGAGTTTCATGAACACTGAAGCTTTCTTT many TRBJ1-1 TRBD1 TRBV18
CASSLSGGRGNQPQHF TGTGCCAGCAGCTTGAGCGGCGGGCGGGGCAATCAGCCCCAGCATTTT few TRBJ1-5 - TRBV5-6
CASSYTSQTGFNEQFF TGTGCCAGCAGTTATACATCCCAGACAGGTTTCAATGAGCAGTTCTTC - TRBJ2-1 - TRBV6-2/TRBV6-3
CASRFGDEAFF TGTGCCAGCAGGTTTGGCGATGAAGCTTTCTTT few TRBJ1-1 - TRBV6-2/TRBV6-3
CASSLRVPREGTEAFF TGTGCCAGCAGCTTGAGGGTACCCAGGGAGGGCACTGAAGCTTTCTTT - TRBJ1-1 - TRBV7-6
CASSYGSPDTQYF TGTGCCAGCAGTTACGGGTCGCCAGATACGCAGTATTTT - TRBJ2-3 - TRBV6-2/TRBV6-3
CASSAPIGGGANEQYF TGTGCCAGCAGTGCACCAATAGGCGGGGGGGCAAACGAGCAGTACTTC - TRBJ2-7 TRBD2 TRBV6-1
CASSPTAGDHGYTF TGTGCCAGCAGCCCGACGGCAGGGGACCATGGCTACACCTTC - TRBJ1-2 - TRBV7-6